Following are 6 T cell receptor beta chains from one sample sequenced in a study of cytotoxic CD8 clonotypes in ibrutinib-treated CLL listed by TCRdb under 2021. Preparation of the library involved the immunoSEQ multiplex PCR assay. The immuneACCESS repertoire file appears here via TCRdb, limited to in-frame rearrangements. These files lack a portion of the clones; in checked studies, under half of the deficit traces to unresolved V genes, and the cause of the others is not known. The sample table lists around 150,000 clones, roughly four fifths of them with a count of one. The ten largest clones represent around 2.1% of the sample. The time point label, read with the paper, signifies: about a year on ibrutinib. Material: PBMCs, obtained after 12 months of ibrutinib treatment. Receptor source: a human donor with chronic lymphocytic leukemia.

The rearrangement joins TRBV11-2 to TRBJ1-6, with D possibly being TRBD1 (5 bases). This CDR3 is built from 15 residues. V lost 3 bases and J 6 bases, leaving 12 bases between the germline ends. Germline CDR1 reads SGHAT; CDR2 reads FQNNGV. The CDR3 DNA reads as TGTGCCAGCAGCTTCGGGGGAACAGCTAATTCACCCCTCCACTTT. This encodes CASSFGGTANSPLHF.

The rearrangement joins TRBV19 to TRBJ2-7; the D gene could be TRBD1 or TRBD2 (5 bases each). Trimming took off 3 bases at V and 2 bases at J, with 14 bases between the two ends. The CDR3 has 15 residues. Germline-derived CDR1 and CDR2 are LNHDA and SQIVND (reference sequence). As DNA, the CDR3 is TGTGCCAGTAGTATTAGGGACCTAGGCCCCTACGAGCAGTACTTC. Translation gives CASSIRDLGPYEQYF.

The chain couples TRBV7-9 to TRBJ2-3; D is uncertain. The V gene lost 1 base and the J gene lost 3 bases, with 14 bases spanning the gap. The CDR3 is 16 residues long. Per the germline V gene, CDR1 is SEHNR and CDR2 is FQNEAQ (reference sequence). The CDR3 sequence: CASSLDRPLLTDTQYF. In DNA, the CDR3 is TGTGCCAGCAGCTTAGACAGACCCCTTTTGACAGATACGCAGTATTTT. The variable domain in full, completed from reference TRBV7-9 and TRBJ2-3, reads DTGVSQNPRHKITKRGQNVTFRCDPISEHNRLYWYRQTLGQGPEFLTYFQNEAQLEKSRLLSDRFSAERPKGSFSTLEIQRTEQGDSAMYLCASSLDRPLLTDTQYFGPGTRLTVL.

The V and J genes are TRBV29-1 and TRBJ2-1; 12 positions agree with TRBD2. The CDR3 extends over 14 amino acids. V shed 4 bases, J shed 9 bases, and the junction held 7 bases outside the gene matches. CDR1 and CDR2 from the germline V gene are SQVTM and ANQGSEA. CDR3 protein: CSVVTSGSRAEQFF. The CDR3 DNA reads as TGCAGCGTTGTGACTAGCGGGAGCAGGGCTGAGCAGTTCTTC.

The V and J genes are TRBV7-2 and TRBJ2-7, with 9 bases matching TRBD1. The length of the CDR3 is 17 residues. V lost 4 bases and J lost 7; bases outside the gene matches: 17. CDR1 and CDR2 (germline): SGHTA, FQGNSA. In nucleotides, the CDR3 is TGTGCCAGCAGCTCTTCCCTCGGGACAGGGTCACTACTGGAGCAGTACTTC. This translates into CASSSSLGTGSLLEQYF.

The V and J genes are TRBV7-9 and TRBJ2-7, with TRBD1 matching 9 bases. This CDR3 region has 14 residues. Germline V gene sequence: CDR1 SEHNR, CDR2 FQNEAQ (reference sequence). Trimming removed 7 bases from V and 1 base from J; junction bases left unmatched: 5. The CDR3: CASNEDRGSYEQYF. The CDR3 DNA reads as TGTGCCAGCAACGAGGACAGGGGTTCCTACGAGCAGTACTTC.